The clone carrying this T cell receptor (beta chain) was found many times. As yet, its antigen is unknown. A much larger clone differs by one base, so this may be a read error. No conserved phenylalanine or tryptophan is present at the end of the CDR3, so a read error is the likely explanation. V was pared by 7 bases and J by 1 base, with 10 bases between. This CDR3 contains 13 residues. CDR1 is ENHRY, CDR2 SYGVKD, per germline. This sample is drawn from a study of Graves' ophthalmopathy and Graves' hyperthyroidism. Amplification of TCR beta CDR3 regions used RNA transcripts. First-round RT-PCR with HTBI primers preceded a second-round multiplex PCR. MiXCR was run by TCRdb on the multiplex PCR reads, yielding one entry per CDR3 protein. The sample contains tens of thousands of distinct CDR3 sequences, 40% to 65% of which appear only once. Study results and limitations: Sensitivity of approximately 90% and specificity of about 81% were achieved when a 13-signature model separated ophthalmopathy from stable hyperthyroidism. Ophthalmopathy progression cases were predicted by the model with approximately 70% sensitivity and 72% to 80% specificity. The authors also found most expanded thyroid clonotypes above 0.001 frequency in blood.

Specimen: peripheral blood. This receptor was identified in an adult man with Graves' ophthalmopathy. The chain employs TRBV10-3 and TRBJ1-1; D gene ambiguous. The CDR3 region is CAINVAGNTEAFS. CDR3 DNA: TGTGCCATCAATGTAGCCGGGAACACTGAAGCTTTCTCT.